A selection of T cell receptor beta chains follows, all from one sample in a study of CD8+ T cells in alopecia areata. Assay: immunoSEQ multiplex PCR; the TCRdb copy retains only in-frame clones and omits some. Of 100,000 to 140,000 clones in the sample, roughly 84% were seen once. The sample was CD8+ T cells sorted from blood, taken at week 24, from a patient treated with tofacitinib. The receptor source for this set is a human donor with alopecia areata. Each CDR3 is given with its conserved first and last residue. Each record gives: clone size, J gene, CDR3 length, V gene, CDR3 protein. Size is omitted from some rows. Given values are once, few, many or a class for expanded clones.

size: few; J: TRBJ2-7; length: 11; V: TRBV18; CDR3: CASSLNYEQYF
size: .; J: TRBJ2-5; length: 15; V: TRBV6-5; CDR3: CASSRSGGDQETQYF
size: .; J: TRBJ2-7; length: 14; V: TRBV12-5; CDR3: CASGNGQGRYEQYF
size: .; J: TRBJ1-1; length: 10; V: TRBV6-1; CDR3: CASSDVLAFF
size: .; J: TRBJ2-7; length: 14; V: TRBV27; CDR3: CASSQGGQYYEQYF
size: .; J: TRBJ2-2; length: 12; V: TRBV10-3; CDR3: CAIMGSAGELFF
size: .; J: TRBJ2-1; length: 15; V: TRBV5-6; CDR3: CASSDGTSGDNEQFF
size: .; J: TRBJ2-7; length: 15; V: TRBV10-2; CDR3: CASSDPTSGGYEQYF
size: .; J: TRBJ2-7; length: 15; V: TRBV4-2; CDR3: CASSQSQGVSYEQYF
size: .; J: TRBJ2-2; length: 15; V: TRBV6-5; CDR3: CASSKTSYDTGELFF
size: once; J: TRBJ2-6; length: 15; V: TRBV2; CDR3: CASRRALSGANVLTF
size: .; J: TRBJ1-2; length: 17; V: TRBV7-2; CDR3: CASSLGDRDSVVYGYTF
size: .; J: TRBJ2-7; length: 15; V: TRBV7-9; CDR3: CASSLGTGGFYEQYF
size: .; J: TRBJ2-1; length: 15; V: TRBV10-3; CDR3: CAISELAPSDNEQFF
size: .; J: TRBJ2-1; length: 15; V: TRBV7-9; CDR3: CASSLSASSYNEQFF
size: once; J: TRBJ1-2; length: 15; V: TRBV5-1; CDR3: CASSRGQGNDYGYTF
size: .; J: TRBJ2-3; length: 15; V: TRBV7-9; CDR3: CASSIPTRGTDTQYF
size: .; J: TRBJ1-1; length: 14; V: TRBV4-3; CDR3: CASSFRWADTEAFF
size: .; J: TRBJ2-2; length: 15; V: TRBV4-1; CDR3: CASSFLNPGSGELFF
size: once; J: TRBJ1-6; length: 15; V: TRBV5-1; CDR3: CASSYGDRGNSPLHF
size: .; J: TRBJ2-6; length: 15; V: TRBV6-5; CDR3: CASSPMVSGANVLTF
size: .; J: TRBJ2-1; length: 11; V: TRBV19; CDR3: CASTQYNEQFF
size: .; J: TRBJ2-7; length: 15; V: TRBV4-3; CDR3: CASSCRRGCSYEQYF
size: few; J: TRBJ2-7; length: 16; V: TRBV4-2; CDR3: CASSQEGQGSAYEQYF
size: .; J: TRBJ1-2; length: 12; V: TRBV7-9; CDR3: CASSYGGYGYTF
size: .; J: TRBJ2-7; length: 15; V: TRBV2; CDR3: CASSLPGTSGGPQYF
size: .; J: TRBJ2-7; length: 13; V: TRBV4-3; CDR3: CASSPNRAGEQYF
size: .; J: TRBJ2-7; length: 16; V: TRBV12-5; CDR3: CASVPLFGTGAYEQYF
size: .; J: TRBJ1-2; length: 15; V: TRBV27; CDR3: CASSSRDYLGLSYTF
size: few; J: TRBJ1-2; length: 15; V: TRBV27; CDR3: CASSPTGALSHGYTF
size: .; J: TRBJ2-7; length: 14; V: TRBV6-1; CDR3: CASSAGTGSYEQYF
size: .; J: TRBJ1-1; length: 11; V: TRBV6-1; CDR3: CASSDGGLAFF
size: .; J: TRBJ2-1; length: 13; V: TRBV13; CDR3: CASSRTTSDEQFF
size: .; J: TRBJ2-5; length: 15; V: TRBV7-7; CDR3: CASSPGGDYQETQYF
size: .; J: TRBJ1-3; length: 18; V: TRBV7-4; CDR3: CASSPTSLPGSAGNTIYF
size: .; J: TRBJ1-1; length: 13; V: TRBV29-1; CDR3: CSVEGGGNTEAFF